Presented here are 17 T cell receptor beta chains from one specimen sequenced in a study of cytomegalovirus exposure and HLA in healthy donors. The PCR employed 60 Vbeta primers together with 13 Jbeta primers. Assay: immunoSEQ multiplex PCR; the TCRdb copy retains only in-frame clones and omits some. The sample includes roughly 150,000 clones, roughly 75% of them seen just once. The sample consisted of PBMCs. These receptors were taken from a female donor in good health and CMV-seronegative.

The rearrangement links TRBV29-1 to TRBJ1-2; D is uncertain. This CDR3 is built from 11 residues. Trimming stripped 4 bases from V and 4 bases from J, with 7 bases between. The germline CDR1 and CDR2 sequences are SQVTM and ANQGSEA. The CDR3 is CSVAAGYGYTF. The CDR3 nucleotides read TGCAGCGTTGCGGCAGGCTATGGCTACACCTTC.

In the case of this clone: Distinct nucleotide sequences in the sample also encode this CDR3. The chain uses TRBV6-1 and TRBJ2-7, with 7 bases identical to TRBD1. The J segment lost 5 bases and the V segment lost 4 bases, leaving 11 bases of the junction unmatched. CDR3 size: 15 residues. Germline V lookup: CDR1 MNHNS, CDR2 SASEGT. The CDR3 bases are TGTGCCAGCAGTGCCCGACAGGGTGAGGGCCACGAGCAGTACTTC. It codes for CASSARQGEGHEQYF.

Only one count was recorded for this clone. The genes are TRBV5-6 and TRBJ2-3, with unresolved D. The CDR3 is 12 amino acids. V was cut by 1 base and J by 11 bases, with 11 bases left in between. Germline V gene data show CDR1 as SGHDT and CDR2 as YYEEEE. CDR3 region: CASSLRRVEQYF. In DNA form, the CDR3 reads TGTGCCAGCAGCTTGCGCCGGGTTGAGCAGTATTTT.

CDR3 in amino acids: CASRADRGGSYEQYF. CDR3 sequence (DNA): TGTGCCAGCAGGGCGGACAGGGGGGGCTCCTACGAGCAGTACTTC. The rearrangement joins TRBV6-5 to TRBJ2-5; 10 bases are shared with TRBD1. The tail of the sequence fits TRBJ2-7 better, so the J call may be wrong. The CDR3 extends over 15 amino acids. Germline values: CDR1 MNHEY, CDR2 SVGAGI.

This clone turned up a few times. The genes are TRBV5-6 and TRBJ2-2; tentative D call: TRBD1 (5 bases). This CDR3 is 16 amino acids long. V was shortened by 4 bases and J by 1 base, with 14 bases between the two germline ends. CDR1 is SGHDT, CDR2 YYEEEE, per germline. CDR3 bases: TGTGCCAGCAGCGGGCCAGGGTCCCGGAACACCGGGGAGCTGTTTTTT. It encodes CASSGPGSRNTGELFF.

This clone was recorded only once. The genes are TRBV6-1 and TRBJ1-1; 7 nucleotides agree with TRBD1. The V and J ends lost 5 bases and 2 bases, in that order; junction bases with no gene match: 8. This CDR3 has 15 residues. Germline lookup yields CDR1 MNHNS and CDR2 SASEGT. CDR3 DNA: TGTGCCAGCAGTCCCCGGGACAGCGGCAACACTGAAGCTTTCTTT. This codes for CASSPRDSGNTEAFF.

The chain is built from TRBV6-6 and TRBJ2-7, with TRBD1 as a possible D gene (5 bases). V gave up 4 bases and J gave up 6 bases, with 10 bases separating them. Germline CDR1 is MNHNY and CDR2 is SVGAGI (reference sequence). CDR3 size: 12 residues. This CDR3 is CASSSYGAEQYF. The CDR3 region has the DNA TGTGCCAGCAGTTCTTATGGGGCCGAGCAGTACTTC.

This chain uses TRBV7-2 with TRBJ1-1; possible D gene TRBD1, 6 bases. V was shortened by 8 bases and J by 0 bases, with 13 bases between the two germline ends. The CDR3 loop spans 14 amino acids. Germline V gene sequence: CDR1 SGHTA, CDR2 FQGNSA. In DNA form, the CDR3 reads TGTGCCAGCCGTAACAGGGAGCTGAACACTGAAGCTTTCTTT. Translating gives CASRNRELNTEAFF.

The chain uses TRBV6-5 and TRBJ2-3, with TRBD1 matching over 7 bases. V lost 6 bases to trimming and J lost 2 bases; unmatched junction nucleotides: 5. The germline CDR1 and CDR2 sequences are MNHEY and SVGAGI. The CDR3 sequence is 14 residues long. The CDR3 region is CASSPTGATDTQYF. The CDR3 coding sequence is TGTGCCAGCAGCCCAACAGGGGCCACAGATACGCAGTATTTT.

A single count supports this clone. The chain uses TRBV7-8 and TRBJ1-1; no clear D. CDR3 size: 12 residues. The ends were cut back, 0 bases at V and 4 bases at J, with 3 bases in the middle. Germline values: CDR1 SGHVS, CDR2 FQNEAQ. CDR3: CASSLAATEAFF. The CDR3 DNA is TGTGCCAGCAGCTTAGCGGCCACTGAAGCTTTCTTT.

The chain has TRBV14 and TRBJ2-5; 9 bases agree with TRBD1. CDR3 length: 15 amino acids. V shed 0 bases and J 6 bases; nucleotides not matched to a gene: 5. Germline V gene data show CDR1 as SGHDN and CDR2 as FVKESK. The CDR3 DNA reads TGTGCCAGCAGCCAAGATTGGGGACAGGGAAAGACCCAGTACTTC. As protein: CASSQDWGQGKTQYF.

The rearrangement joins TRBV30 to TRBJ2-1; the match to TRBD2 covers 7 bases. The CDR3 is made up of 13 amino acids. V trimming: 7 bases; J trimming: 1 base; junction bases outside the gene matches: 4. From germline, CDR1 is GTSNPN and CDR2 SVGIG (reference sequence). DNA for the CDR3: TGTGCCTCATCTAGCGGTTCCTACAATGAGCAGTTCTTC. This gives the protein CASSSGSYNEQFF.

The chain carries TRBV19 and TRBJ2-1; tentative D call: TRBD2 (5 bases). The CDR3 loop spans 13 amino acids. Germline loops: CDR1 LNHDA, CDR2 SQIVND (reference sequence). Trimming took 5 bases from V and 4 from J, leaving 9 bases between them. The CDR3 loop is CASSDQRYNEQFF. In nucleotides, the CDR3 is TGTGCCAGTAGTGATCAGCGGTACAATGAGCAGTTCTTC.

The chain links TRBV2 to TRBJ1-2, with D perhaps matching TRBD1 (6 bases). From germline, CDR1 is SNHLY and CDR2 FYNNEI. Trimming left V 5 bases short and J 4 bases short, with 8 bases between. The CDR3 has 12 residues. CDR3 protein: CASSPRGYGYTF. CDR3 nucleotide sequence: TGTGCCAGCAGTCCCAGGGGCTATGGCTACACCTTC.

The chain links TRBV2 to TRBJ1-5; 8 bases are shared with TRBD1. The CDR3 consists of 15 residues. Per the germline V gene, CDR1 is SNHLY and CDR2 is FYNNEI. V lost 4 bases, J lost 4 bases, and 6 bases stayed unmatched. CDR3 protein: CASSGTGTGNQPQHF. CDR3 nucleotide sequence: TGTGCCAGCAGTGGGACCGGGACAGGAAATCAGCCCCAGCATTTT.

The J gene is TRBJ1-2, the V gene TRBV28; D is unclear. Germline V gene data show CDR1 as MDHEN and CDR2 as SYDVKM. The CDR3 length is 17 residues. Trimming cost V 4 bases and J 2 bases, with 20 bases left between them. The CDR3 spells CASSSPKNSGINYGYTF. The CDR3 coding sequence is TGTGCCAGCAGTTCCCCTAAGAACAGTGGAATCAACTATGGCTACACCTTC.

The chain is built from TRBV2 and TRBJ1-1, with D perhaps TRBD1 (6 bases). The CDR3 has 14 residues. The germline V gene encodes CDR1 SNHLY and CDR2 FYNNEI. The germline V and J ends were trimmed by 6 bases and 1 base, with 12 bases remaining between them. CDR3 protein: CASRIRGWNTEAFF. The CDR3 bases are TGTGCCAGCAGGATTAGGGGGTGGAACACTGAAGCTTTCTTT.